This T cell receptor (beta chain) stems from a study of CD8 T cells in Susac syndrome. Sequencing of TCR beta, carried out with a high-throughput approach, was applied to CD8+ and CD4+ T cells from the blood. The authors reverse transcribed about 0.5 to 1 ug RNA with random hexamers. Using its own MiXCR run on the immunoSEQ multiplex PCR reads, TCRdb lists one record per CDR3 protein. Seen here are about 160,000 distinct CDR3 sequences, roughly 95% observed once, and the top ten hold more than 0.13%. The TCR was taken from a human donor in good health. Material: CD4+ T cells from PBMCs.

CDR3 sequence reads: CASKSSYEQYF. The DNA for the CDR3 is TGTGCCAGCAAAAGTTCCTACGAGCAGTACTTC. V and J are TRBV2 and TRBJ2-7, with D uncertain. The germline V gene encodes CDR1 SNHLY and CDR2 FYNNEI. V was clipped by 7 bases and J by 1 base, with 5 bases between them. The CDR3 is made up of 11 amino acids.